The entry that follows covers one T cell receptor (beta chain) sequence. Its antigen is unidentified. V lost 3 bases, J lost 6 bases, and 6 bases stayed unmatched. CDR1 and CDR2 (germline): SGHNT, YYREEE (reference sequence). CDR3 length equals 14 residues. Profiling that covered TCR beta VDJ and CDR3 relied on genomic DNA as its template. One entry per CDR3 protein, called by TCRdb with MiXCR from the reads. The sample yields about 180,000 distinct CDR3 sequences, under 50% seen once. The sample belongs to a study of CD8+CD57+ T cells in acquired aplastic anemia. Study at large: The study obtained an average of around 3.4 ug of DNA from sorted CD4+ and CD8+ cells. General observations from the study: Found in both controls and patients were 25 to 35 CD8+ CDR3 sequences.

Patients sequenced had flow cytometry evidence of CD8+CD57+ cell expansion. Prior therapy had not been administered to any patient at the time of blood sampling. The genes are TRBV5-4 and TRBJ2-7; 10 positions match TRBD2. The source is a human donor with aplastic anemia. Material: sorted CD4+, CD8+, or CD8+CD57+ T cells (not recorded which) from PBMCs. CDR3 protein: CASSSPSGSSEQYF. Here the CDR3 DNA reads TGTGCCAGCAGCTCCCCTAGCGGGAGCTCCGAGCAGTACTTC.